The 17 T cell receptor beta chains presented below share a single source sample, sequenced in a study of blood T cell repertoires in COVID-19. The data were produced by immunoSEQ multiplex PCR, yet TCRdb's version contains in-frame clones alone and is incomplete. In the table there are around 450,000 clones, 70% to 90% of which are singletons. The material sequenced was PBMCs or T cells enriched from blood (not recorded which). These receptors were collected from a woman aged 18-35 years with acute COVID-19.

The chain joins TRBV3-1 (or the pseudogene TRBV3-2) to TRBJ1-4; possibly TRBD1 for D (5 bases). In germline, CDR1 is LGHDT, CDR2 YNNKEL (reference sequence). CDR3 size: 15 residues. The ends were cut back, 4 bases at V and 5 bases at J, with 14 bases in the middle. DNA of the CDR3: TGTGCCAGCAGCCCTTATCAGGGAGGGAATGAAAAACTGTTTTTT. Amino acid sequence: CASSPYQGGNEKLFF.

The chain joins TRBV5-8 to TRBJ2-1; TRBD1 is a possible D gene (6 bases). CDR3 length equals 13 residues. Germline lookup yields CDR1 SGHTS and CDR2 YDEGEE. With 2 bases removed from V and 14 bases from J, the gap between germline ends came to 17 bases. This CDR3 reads CASSFRTDGVEFF. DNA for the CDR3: TGTGCCAGCAGCTTTAGGACAGATGGGGTGGAGTTCTTC.

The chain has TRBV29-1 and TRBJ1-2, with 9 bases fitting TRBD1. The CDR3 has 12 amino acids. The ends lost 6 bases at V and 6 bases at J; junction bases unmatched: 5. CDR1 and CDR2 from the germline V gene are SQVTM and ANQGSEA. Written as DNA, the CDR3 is TGCAGCGTACTGACAGGGGGAAATGGCTACACCTTC. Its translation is CSVLTGGNGYTF.

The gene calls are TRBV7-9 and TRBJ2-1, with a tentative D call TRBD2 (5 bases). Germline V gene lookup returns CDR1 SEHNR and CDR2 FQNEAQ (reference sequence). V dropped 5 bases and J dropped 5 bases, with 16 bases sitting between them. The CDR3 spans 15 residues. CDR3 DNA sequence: TGTGCCAGCAGCATCCATCAGAGGGTAAACAATGAGCAGTTCTTC. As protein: CASSIHQRVNNEQFF.

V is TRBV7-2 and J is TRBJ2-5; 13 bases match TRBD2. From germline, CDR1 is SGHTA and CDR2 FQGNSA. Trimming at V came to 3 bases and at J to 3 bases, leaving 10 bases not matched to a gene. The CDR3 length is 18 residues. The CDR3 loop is CASSFIRLTSGRKETQYF. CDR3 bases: TGTGCCAGCAGCTTTATTAGACTGACTAGCGGGAGGAAAGAGACCCAGTACTTC.

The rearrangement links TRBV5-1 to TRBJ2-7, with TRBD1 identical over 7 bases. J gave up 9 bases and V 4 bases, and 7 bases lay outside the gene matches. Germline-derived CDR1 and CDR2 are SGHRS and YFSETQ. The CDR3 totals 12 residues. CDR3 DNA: TGCGCCAGCAGCATCACAGGGGACGGGCAGTACTTC. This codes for CASSITGDGQYF.

The CDR3 reads CASSYRSSTDTQYF. The CDR3 DNA sequence: TGTGCCAGCAGCTACAGATCTAGCACAGATACGCAGTATTTT. The V and J genes are TRBV5-6 and TRBJ2-3, with D hard to call. The V and J ends lost 3 bases and 0 bases respectively, with 8 bases between them. Germline V gives CDR1 SGHDT, CDR2 YYEEEE. The length of the CDR3 is 14 residues.

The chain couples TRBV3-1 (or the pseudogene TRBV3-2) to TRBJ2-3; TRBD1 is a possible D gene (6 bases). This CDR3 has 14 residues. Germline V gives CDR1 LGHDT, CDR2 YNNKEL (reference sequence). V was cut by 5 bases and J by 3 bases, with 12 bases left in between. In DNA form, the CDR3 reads TGTGCCAGCAGCTTAAGGACAGCAACAGATACGCAGTATTTT. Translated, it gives CASSLRTATDTQYF.

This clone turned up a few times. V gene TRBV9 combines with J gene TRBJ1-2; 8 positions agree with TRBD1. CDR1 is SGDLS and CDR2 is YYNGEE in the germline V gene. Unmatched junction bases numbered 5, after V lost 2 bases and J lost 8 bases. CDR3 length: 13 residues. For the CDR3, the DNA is TGTGCCAGCAGCGTTACAGGGGGGCTCGGCTACACCTTC. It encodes CASSVTGGLGYTF.

CDR3 residues: CASSSGQFDEAFF. CDR3 DNA sequence: TGTGCCAGCAGCTCGGGACAGTTCGATGAAGCTTTCTTT. The rearrangement links TRBV5-5 to TRBJ1-1, with 7 bases fitting TRBD1. Germline values: CDR1 SGHKS, CDR2 YYEKEE (reference sequence). V lost 3 bases and J lost 7; bases outside the gene matches: 6. CDR3 size: 13 residues. Looking up the rest from reference TRBV5-5 and TRBJ1-1 gives the full variable domain: DAGVTQSPTHLIKTRGQQVTLRCSPISGHKSVSWYQQVLGQGPQFIFQYYEKEERGRGNFPDRFSARQFPNYSSELNVNALLLGDSALYLCASSSGQFDEAFFGQGTRLTVV.

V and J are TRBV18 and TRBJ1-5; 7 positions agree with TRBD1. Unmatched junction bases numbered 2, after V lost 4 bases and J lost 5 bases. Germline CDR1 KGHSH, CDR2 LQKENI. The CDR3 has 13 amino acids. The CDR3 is CASSRGTDQPQHF. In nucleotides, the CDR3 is TGTGCCAGCTCACGCGGGACAGATCAGCCCCAGCATTTT. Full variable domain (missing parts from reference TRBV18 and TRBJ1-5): NAGVMQNPRHLVRRRGQEARLRCSPMKGHSHVYWYRQLPEEGLKFMVYLQKENIIDESGMPKERFSAEFPKEGPSILRIQQVVRGDSAAYFCASSRGTDQPQHFGDGTRLSIL.

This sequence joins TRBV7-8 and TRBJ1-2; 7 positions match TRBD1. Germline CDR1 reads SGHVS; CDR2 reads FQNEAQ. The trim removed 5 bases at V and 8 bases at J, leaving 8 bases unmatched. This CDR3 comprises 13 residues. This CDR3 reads CASSTRDRWGYTF. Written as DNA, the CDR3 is TGTGCCAGCAGCACCCGGGACAGATGGGGCTACACCTTC. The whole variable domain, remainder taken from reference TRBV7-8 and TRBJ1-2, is GAGVSQSPRYKVAKRGQDVALRCDPISGHVSLFWYQQALGQGPEFLTYFQNEAQLDKSGLPSDRFFAERPEGSVSTLKIQRTQQEDSAVYLCASSTRDRWGYTFGSGTRLTVV.

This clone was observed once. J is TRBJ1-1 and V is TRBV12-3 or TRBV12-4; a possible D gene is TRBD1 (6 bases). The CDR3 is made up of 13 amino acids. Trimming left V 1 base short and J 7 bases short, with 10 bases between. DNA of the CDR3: TGTGCCAGCAGTTTAGGACAGGCAGATGAAGCTTTCTTT. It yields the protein CASSLGQADEAFF.

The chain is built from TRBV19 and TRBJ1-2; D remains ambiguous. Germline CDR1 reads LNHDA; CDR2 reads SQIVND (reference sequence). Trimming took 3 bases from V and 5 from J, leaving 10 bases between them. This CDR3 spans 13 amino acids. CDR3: CASSITGEYGYTF. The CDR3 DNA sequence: TGTGCCAGTAGTATCACCGGGGAATATGGCTACACCTTC.

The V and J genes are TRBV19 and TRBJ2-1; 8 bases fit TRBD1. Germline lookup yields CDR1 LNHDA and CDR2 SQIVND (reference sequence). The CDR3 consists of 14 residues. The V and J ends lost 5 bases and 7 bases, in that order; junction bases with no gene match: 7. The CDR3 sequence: CASSPWDRRNEQFF. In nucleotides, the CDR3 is TGTGCCAGTAGTCCTTGGGACAGGCGTAATGAGCAGTTCTTC.

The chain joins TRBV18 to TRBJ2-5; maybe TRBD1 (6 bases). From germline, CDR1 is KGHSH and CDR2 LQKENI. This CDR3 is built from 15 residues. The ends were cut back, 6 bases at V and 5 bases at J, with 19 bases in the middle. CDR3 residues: CASSQDQGSVETQYF. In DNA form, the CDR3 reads TGTGCCAGCTCGCAAGATCAGGGGTCGGTGGAGACCCAGTACTTC. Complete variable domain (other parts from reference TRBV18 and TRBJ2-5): NAGVMQNPRHLVRRRGQEARLRCSPMKGHSHVYWYRQLPEEGLKFMVYLQKENIIDESGMPKERFSAEFPKEGPSILRIQQVVRGDSAAYFCASSQDQGSVETQYFGPGTRLLVL.

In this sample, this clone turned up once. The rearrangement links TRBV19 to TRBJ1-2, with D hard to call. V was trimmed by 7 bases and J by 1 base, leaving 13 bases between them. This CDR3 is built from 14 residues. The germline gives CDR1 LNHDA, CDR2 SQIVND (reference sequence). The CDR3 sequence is CASKPETDNYGYTF. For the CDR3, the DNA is TGTGCCAGTAAACCGGAGACGGATAACTATGGCTACACCTTC.